A single sample gave rise to the 30 T cell receptor beta chains below, sequenced in a study of vaccination effects on CD4 cells after COVID-19. ViraFEST expansion of antigen-specific CD4+ T cells with viral peptide pools preceded sequencing. Following 10 days of culture, CD4+ T cells were isolated. Two-dose BNT162b2 or mRNA-1273 vaccination was given to participants. The assay was immunoSEQ multiplex PCR, and TCRdb's table has in-frame clones only and misses some. The sample consists of about 28,000 clones, more than 65% of them appearing once. These receptors have no known antigen. Sequences were derived from CD4+ T cells from PBMCs cultured with HCoV-NL63 spike peptides, sampled after COVID-19 vaccination. The receptors shown here come from a human donor who received a COVID-19 vaccine.

This chain uses TRBV2 with TRBJ1-1, with D possibly being TRBD1 (6 bases). Germline values: CDR1 SNHLY, CDR2 FYNNEI. V was pared by 7 bases and J by 3 bases, with 24 bases between. The CDR3 is 17 residues long. The CDR3 sequence: CASKLRQGGRGDTEAFF. The CDR3 nucleotides are TGTGCCAGCAAGCTCAGGCAGGGAGGGAGGGGGGACACTGAAGCTTTCTTT.

The V gene is TRBV3-1 (or the pseudogene TRBV3-2), the J gene TRBJ1-5; a weak D match, TRBD1 (6 bases). The CDR3 spans 14 residues. Germline V CDR1 and CDR2: LGHDT, YNNKEL (reference sequence). Trimming shortened V by 4 bases and J by 9 bases, and 16 bases separated the two germline ends. The CDR3 region has the DNA TGTGCCAGCAGCCTTTCGGCACAACAGGGGCCCCAGCATTTT. Translating it yields CASSLSAQQGPQHF.

The genes are TRBV11-2 and TRBJ1-2, with TRBD1 matching 9 bases. After removal of 0 bases from V and 9 bases from J, the junction contained 11 bases not matched to a gene. CDR1 and CDR2 (germline): SGHAT, FQNNGV. There are 16 residues in the CDR3. Here the CDR3 reads CASSLDRGTGFMRYTF. Written as DNA, the CDR3 is TGTGCCAGCAGCTTAGACCGAGGGACAGGGTTTATGCGCTACACCTTC. The entire variable domain, with the rest obtained from reference TRBV11-2 and TRBJ1-2, is as follows: EAGVAQSPRYKIIEKRQSVAFWCNPISGHATLYWYQQILGQGPKLLIQFQNNGVVDDSQLPKDRFSAERLKGVDSTLKIQPAKLEDSAVYLCASSLDRGTGFMRYTFGSGTRLTVV.

The gene calls are TRBV5-5 and TRBJ2-7; 7 nucleotides align to TRBD1. Trimming cost V 4 bases and J 1 base; bases outside gene matches: 5. The CDR3 has 14 residues. CDR1 SGHKS and CDR2 YYEKEE come from the germline V gene (reference sequence). Here the CDR3 DNA reads TGTGCCAGCAGCCATTACAGGGGATCCTACGAGCAGTACTTC. It specifies CASSHYRGSYEQYF.

This chain uses TRBV7-9 with TRBJ2-1; D is perhaps TRBD2 (6 bases). The germline V gene has CDR1 SEHNR and CDR2 FQNEAQ (reference sequence). CDR3 size: 12 residues. Trimming left V 5 bases short and J 9 bases short, with 11 bases between. The CDR3 is CASSQWRGEQFF. CDR3 bases: TGTGCCAGCAGCCAATGGCGGGGTGAGCAGTTCTTC.

This chain links TRBV3-1 (or the pseudogene TRBV3-2) with TRBJ2-7; 7 bases agree with TRBD1. CDR1 is LGHDT, CDR2 YNNKEL, per germline (reference sequence). The CDR3 runs to 14 residues. Trimming cost V 4 bases and J 7 bases; bases outside gene matches: 10. In DNA, the CDR3 is TGTGCCAGCAGCCTGGACAGGCCCTCCCCAGAGCAGTACTTC. Translating gives CASSLDRPSPEQYF.

This sequence joins TRBV5-1 and TRBJ1-2; the D is unclear. Germline lookup yields CDR1 SGHRS and CDR2 YFSETQ. V lost 0 bases and J lost 0, with 6 bases in between. The CDR3 consists of 14 residues. CDR3 DNA: TGCGCCAGCAGCTTGGGACTGACTAACTATGGCTACACCTTC. It encodes CASSLGLTNYGYTF.

The CDR3 is CASSSYRGGTEAFF. The CDR3 nucleotides read TGTGCCAGCAGTTCCTACAGGGGAGGCACTGAAGCTTTCTTT. The chain links TRBV27 to TRBJ1-1; TRBD1 aligns across 7 bases. This CDR3 region has 14 residues. Germline CDR1 is MNHEY and CDR2 is SMNVEV (reference sequence). Trimming at V came to 4 bases and at J to 4 bases, leaving 6 bases not matched to a gene.

The chain uses TRBV27 and TRBJ1-3, with D unresolved. Germline assignment: CDR1 MNHEY and CDR2 SMNVEV (reference sequence). V was clipped by 8 bases and J by 3 bases, with 14 bases between them. The CDR3 extends over 14 amino acids. Here the CDR3 DNA reads TGTGCCAGCTGCTACAGTGGGGATGGAAACACCATATATTTT. It yields the protein CASCYSGDGNTIYF.

Only a few counts were recorded for this clone. This chain links TRBV5-6 with TRBJ2-1; no clear D. The CDR3 contains 12 residues. Between the trimmed V and J ends, which lost 1 base and 7 bases, there was a span of 6 bases. CDR1 is SGHDT, CDR2 YYEEEE, per germline. CDR3 sequence: CASSLLRNEQFF. CDR3 in DNA: TGTGCCAGCAGCTTGCTTCGGAATGAGCAGTTCTTC.

The chain carries TRBV6-5 and TRBJ2-7, with 10 bases identical to TRBD2. The CDR3 loop spans 15 amino acids. The V and J ends lost 6 bases and 0 bases, in that order; junction bases with no gene match: 5. The germline gives CDR1 MNHEY, CDR2 SVGAGI. In nucleotides, the CDR3 is TGTGCCAGCAGGACCGTAGCGGGAGGCTCCTACGAGCAGTACTTC. Translated: CASRTVAGGSYEQYF.

V and J are TRBV20-1 and TRBJ2-1; D uncertain. V lost 1 base to trimming and J lost 8 bases, with 6 bases between them. The V gene's germline CDR1 is DFQATT and CDR2 SNEGSKA (reference sequence). The CDR3 is 11 residues long. This CDR3 reads CSARAPDEQFF. The CDR3 DNA reads as TGCAGTGCTAGAGCACCTGATGAGCAGTTCTTC.

The J gene is TRBJ1-2, the V gene TRBV6-4; tentatively, D is TRBD1 (5 bases). Germline V CDR1 and CDR2: MRHNA, SNTAGT. This CDR3 is 13 amino acids long. Trimming removed 0 bases from V and 8 bases from J, with 10 bases in between. The CDR3 protein is CASSDSTQEGYTF. In DNA, the CDR3 is TGTGCCAGCAGTGACTCGACACAGGAGGGCTACACCTTC.

CDR3 residues: CASSHLSRRESGELFF. CDR3 bases: TGCGCCAGCAGCCACCTCTCGCGGAGGGAGTCCGGGGAGCTGTTTTTT. This chain connects TRBV4-1 to TRBJ2-2, with D perhaps TRBD2 (6 bases). The V end lost 3 bases, the J end lost 6 bases, and 17 bases lay between the germline ends. The CDR3 sequence is 16 residues long. The germline V gene encodes CDR1 MGHRA and CDR2 YSYEKL.

The V gene is TRBV6-5, the J gene TRBJ2-5, with D uncertain. The CDR3 covers 13 residues. Germline CDR1 reads MNHEY; CDR2 reads SVGAGI. The ends were cut back, 9 bases at V and 1 base at J, with 12 bases in the middle. The CDR3, as DNA: TGTGCCAGTTCTGCGGCGGCCCAAGAGACCCAGTACTTC. This codes for CASSAAAQETQYF.

The rearrangement links TRBV9 to TRBJ1-1; no firm D call. The germline CDR1 and CDR2 sequences are SGDLS and YYNGEE. V was cut by 0 bases and J by 0 bases, with 9 bases left in between. The CDR3 runs 15 residues. CDR3 nucleotides: TGTGCCAGCAGCGTAGCCGGGGAAGTGAACACTGAAGCTTTCTTT. As protein: CASSVAGEVNTEAFF.

This clone has just a few counts. The V and J genes are TRBV19 and TRBJ2-7; the D gene is possibly TRBD1 (5 bases). Trimming stripped 4 bases from V and 5 bases from J, with 21 bases between. Germline loops: CDR1 LNHDA, CDR2 SQIVND (reference sequence). This CDR3 has 16 amino acids. CDR3 sequence: CASSNQQGSPIDEQYF. The CDR3 DNA is TGTGCCAGTAGTAATCAGCAGGGTTCCCCTATTGACGAGCAGTACTTC.

The rearrangement joins TRBV11-2 to TRBJ2-3; D remains unclear. The CDR3 is made up of 15 amino acids. Germline V CDR1 and CDR2: SGHAT, FQNNGV. Trimming cost V 0 bases and J 1 base, with 8 bases left between them. The CDR3 DNA sequence: TGTGCCAGCAGCTTAGATTGGGTTCGCACAGATACGCAGTATTTT. It translates to CASSLDWVRTDTQYF.

V and J are TRBV28 and TRBJ1-1, with 7 positions matching TRBD1. V shed 2 bases, J shed 3 bases, and the junction held 3 bases outside the gene matches. This CDR3 has 14 amino acids. Germline CDR1 and CDR2: MDHEN and SYDVKM. The CDR3 is CASSLTGAYTEAFF. The DNA for the CDR3 is TGTGCCAGCAGTTTAACAGGGGCATACACTGAAGCTTTCTTT.

V and J are TRBV7-9 and TRBJ2-7; the D is unclear. V lost 4 bases and J 3 bases, leaving 19 bases between the germline ends. CDR3 length equals 16 residues. Per the germline V gene, CDR1 is SEHNR and CDR2 is FQNEAQ (reference sequence). The CDR3 region is CASSSTRDMRLYEQYF. The CDR3 DNA is TGTGCCAGCAGCTCCACCCGAGACATGAGACTCTACGAGCAGTACTTC.

The rearrangement links TRBV6-5 to TRBJ1-4, with 10 bases lining up with TRBD1. The V segment lost 0 bases and the J segment 12 bases; nucleotides outside the gene matches: 4. The CDR3 sequence is 14 residues long. Germline lookup yields CDR1 MNHEY and CDR2 SVGAGI. CDR3 DNA: TGTGCCAGCAGTTACTCGACAGGGGGCTGGGAACTGTTTTTT. Its protein product is CASSYSTGGWELFF.

V and J are TRBV5-8 and TRBJ1-2; 7 nucleotides match TRBD1. This CDR3 is 13 amino acids long. J was trimmed by 1 base and V by 5 bases; bases with no gene match: 2. Germline V gene sequence: CDR1 SGHTS, CDR2 YDEGEE. CDR3: CASSHRGNYGYTF. CDR3 DNA sequence: TGTGCCAGCAGTCACAGGGGTAACTATGGCTACACCTTC.

The J gene is TRBJ1-5, the V gene TRBV29-1; D possibly corresponds to TRBD1 (6 bases). From germline, CDR1 is SQVTM and CDR2 ANQGSEA. The V end was cut by 5 bases, the J end by 6 bases, with 14 bases between. The CDR3 contains 13 residues. The DNA for the CDR3 is TGCAGCGTTAGAGACAGGAACGGTCAGCCCCAGCATTTT. Its protein is CSVRDRNGQPQHF.

The genes are TRBV5-4 and TRBJ2-1; 9 bases align to TRBD2. Germline CDR1 and CDR2: SGHNT and YYREEE (reference sequence). V was clipped by 2 bases and J by 6 bases; unmatched bases: 3. This CDR3 is built from 14 residues. The CDR3 bases are TGTGCCAGCAGCTTAGGCGGGAGGGCCAATGAGCAGTTCTTC. Protein product: CASSLGGRANEQFF.

This clone was observed once. The V gene is TRBV5-1, the J gene TRBJ2-5; 8 bases match TRBD1. V was pared by 3 bases and J by 1 base, with 2 bases of the junction left unmatched. This CDR3 comprises 14 residues. The germline V gene encodes CDR1 SGHRS and CDR2 YFSETQ. Here the CDR3 DNA reads TGCGCCAGCAGCTCAACAGGGGGCCAAGAGACCCAGTACTTC. This encodes CASSSTGGQETQYF.

This chain links TRBV18 with TRBJ2-1, with D unclear. With 3 bases removed from V and 5 bases from J, the gap between germline ends came to 11 bases. This CDR3 is built from 14 residues. CDR1 and CDR2 (germline): KGHSH, LQKENI. DNA of the CDR3: TGTGCCAGCTCACCGGGCAACGGAAACAATGAGCAGTTCTTC. This sequence encodes CASSPGNGNNEQFF.

V is TRBV6-2 or TRBV6-3 and J is TRBJ2-1; 7 bases are shared with TRBD2. After removal of 5 bases from V and 8 bases from J, the junction contained 21 bases not matched to a gene. The CDR3 is made up of 18 amino acids. Germline CDR1 reads MNHEY; CDR2 reads SVGEGT. For the CDR3, the DNA is TGTGCCAGCAGTCGCCCCGTGGAGGGAGGGCCTGGTTTTGATGAGCAGTTCTTC. Amino acids: CASSRPVEGGPGFDEQFF.

Regarding this clone: The same CDR3 also results from other DNA sequences found in this sample. The rearrangement links TRBV6-1 to TRBJ2-5; TRBD2 is a possible D gene (5 bases). Trimming took 2 bases from V and 5 from J, leaving 12 bases between them. This CDR3 has 14 residues. CDR1 and CDR2 from the germline V gene are MNHNS and SASEGT. The CDR3 bases are TGTGCCAGCAGTGAAACGGGGATTGGGGAGACCCAGTACTTC. Translation gives CASSETGIGETQYF.

The rearrangement uses TRBV12-3 or TRBV12-4 and TRBJ2-7, with D uncertain. This CDR3 comprises 12 residues. Trimming cost V 2 bases and J 4 bases, with 6 bases left between them. The CDR3 reads CASSLFQYEQYF. CDR3 sequence (DNA): TGTGCCAGCAGTTTATTCCAGTACGAGCAGTACTTC.

The rearrangement joins TRBV14 to TRBJ2-1; 15 nucleotides line up with TRBD2. The CDR3 has 18 residues. Trimming cost V 0 bases and J 7 bases; bases outside gene matches: 7. Germline CDR1 is SGHDN and CDR2 is FVKESK. CDR3 protein: CASSQDRPGTSGRNEQFF. CDR3 DNA sequence: TGTGCCAGCAGCCAAGATAGGCCCGGGACTAGCGGGAGGAATGAGCAGTTCTTC.